One and the same sample provided the 30 T cell receptor beta chains below, sequenced in a study of blood T cell repertoires in COVID-19. Produced via immunoSEQ multiplex PCR; TCRdb's table is partial and in-frame only. The table lists around 300,000 clones, around nine tenths of them singletons. Material: peripheral blood. The receptors originated from a woman in her thirties or forties who had recovered from COVID-19.

This clone has only one observation. The chain combines TRBV4-1 with TRBJ2-3; 16 nucleotides match TRBD2. V lost 0 bases to trimming and J lost 4 bases; unmatched junction nucleotides: 4. This CDR3 comprises 18 residues. CDR1 and CDR2 (germline): MGHRA, YSYEKL. The CDR3 region has the DNA TGCGCCAGCAGCCAAGATGTGGGACTAGCGGGAGGGCCAGATACGCAGTATTTT. Amino acid sequence: CASSQDVGLAGGPDTQYF.

The chain uses TRBV27 and TRBJ1-3; no firm D call. With 5 bases removed from V and 7 bases from J, the gap between germline ends came to 18 bases. CDR1 and CDR2 (germline): MNHEY, SMNVEV (reference sequence). The CDR3 has 15 residues. CDR3 loop: CASSQSFGGRNTIYF. The CDR3 DNA follows: TGTGCCAGCAGTCAATCCTTCGGAGGTCGGAACACCATATATTTT.

This chain links TRBV27 with TRBJ2-1, with 11 positions matching TRBD2. Germline CDR1 reads MNHEY; CDR2 reads SMNVEV (reference sequence). After removal of 4 bases from V and 7 bases from J, the junction contained 15 bases not matched to a gene. The CDR3 extends over 18 amino acids. CDR3 sequence (DNA): TGTGCCAGCAGTTCTCTCGGGACTAGCGGACCTTTTGGAAATGAGCAGTTCTTC. Amino acids: CASSSLGTSGPFGNEQFF.

The V gene is TRBV5-8, the J gene TRBJ2-2, with a weak D call TRBD1 (5 bases). CDR3 size: 17 residues. V lost 2 bases, J lost 0 bases, and 14 bases lay in between. Germline assignment: CDR1 SGHTS and CDR2 YDEGEE. The DNA of the CDR3 is TGTGCCAGCAGCTTTAGCCGAGAGACAGCGAACACCGGGGAGCTGTTTTTT. This gives the protein CASSFSRETANTGELFF.

The V gene is TRBV24-1, the J gene TRBJ2-7; 9 bases fit TRBD1. Per the germline V gene, CDR1 is KGHDR and CDR2 is SFDVKD. This CDR3 has 15 residues. With 3 bases clipped from V and 6 bases from J, the junction kept 8 bases outside the gene matches. Written as DNA, the CDR3 is TGTGCCACCAGTGATCCCGATACAGGGGGCTCCGAGCAGTACTTC. It specifies CATSDPDTGGSEQYF.

The rearrangement joins TRBV10-3 to TRBJ2-5, with D maybe TRBD2 (5 bases). The CDR3 is 17 residues long. Trimming took 2 bases from V and 1 from J, leaving 17 bases between them. CDR1 is ENHRY and CDR2 is SYGVKD in the germline V gene. The DNA of the CDR3 is TGTGCCATCAGTGAGCCTCCGGGAAGGGCCCTCCAAGAGACCCAGTACTTC. Protein: CAISEPPGRALQETQYF.

The genes are TRBV19 and TRBJ1-2, with a possible D match to TRBD1 (5 bases). Trimming left V 1 base short and J 5 bases short, with 11 bases between. Looked up from germline, CDR1 is LNHDA and CDR2 is SQIVND (reference sequence). This CDR3 is 14 amino acids long. CDR3 nucleotides: TGTGCCAGTAGTATAGGAAGCGGGGCATATGGCTACACCTTC. It encodes CASSIGSGAYGYTF.

The chain combines TRBV5-4 with TRBJ2-7; TRBD1 agrees at 10 bases. Germline V CDR1 and CDR2: SGHNT, YYREEE (reference sequence). The CDR3 has 17 amino acids. V lost 4 bases, J lost 3 bases, and 13 bases stayed unmatched. The CDR3, as DNA: TGTGCCAGCAGCGGCGGGACAGGGGTTGTCGGAAGCTACGAGCAGTACTTC. Protein sequence: CASSGGTGVVGSYEQYF.

The genes are TRBV28 and TRBJ2-7, with D possibly TRBD1 on 5 matching bases. This CDR3 has 13 residues. V was clipped by 3 bases and J by 7 bases, with 13 bases between them. Germline V lookup: CDR1 MDHEN, CDR2 SYDVKM. The CDR3 DNA reads as TGTGCCAGCAGTTTCCCGCCCCAGGGAGAGCAGTACTTC. Translated: CASSFPPQGEQYF.

The V call is TRBV19, the J call TRBJ2-7, with 7 bases identical to TRBD2. Germline V CDR1 and CDR2: LNHDA, SQIVND (reference sequence). The CDR3 runs to 15 residues. V gave up 2 bases and J gave up 7 bases; unmatched junction bases: 11. CDR3 residues: CASSIFIREVGEQYF. The CDR3 DNA reads TGTGCCAGTAGTATATTCATTCGGGAGGTGGGAGAGCAGTACTTC.

The chain links TRBV14 to TRBJ2-1; the D is unclear. The CDR3 sequence is 13 residues long. V dropped 2 bases and J dropped 5 bases, with 7 bases sitting between them. The germline V gene has CDR1 SGHDN and CDR2 FVKESK. In DNA, the CDR3 is TGTGCCAGCAGCCAACGTCGGGACAATGAGCAGTTCTTC. It is translated as CASSQRRDNEQFF.

The chain links TRBV2 to TRBJ2-7, with 12 positions matching TRBD2. The junction had 5 bases not matched to a gene; V was cut back by 6 bases and J by 5 bases. Germline CDR1 is SNHLY and CDR2 is FYNNEI. The CDR3 covers 14 residues. CDR3 coding DNA: TGTGCCAGCAGGAGACTAGCGGGAGTTAACGAGCAGTACTTC. It translates to CASRRLAGVNEQYF.

The chain links TRBV19 to TRBJ2-2, with TRBD2 matching 11 bases. After removal of 0 bases from V and 5 bases from J, the junction contained 17 bases not matched to a gene. CDR1 is LNHDA and CDR2 is SQIVND in the germline V gene (reference sequence). This CDR3 has 21 residues. CDR3: CASSIEHQYIAGGPRTGELFF. The CDR3 DNA follows: TGTGCCAGTAGTATAGAACACCAGTATATAGCGGGAGGGCCGCGAACCGGGGAGCTGTTTTTT.

V is TRBV18 and J is TRBJ2-4, with 11 bases identical to TRBD2. The CDR3 runs to 19 residues. J lost 1 base, V lost 3 bases, and 11 bases had no gene match. Germline V gene sequence: CDR1 KGHSH, CDR2 LQKENI. CDR3 in amino acids: CASSPVLAGGPGAKNIQYF. The CDR3 DNA follows: TGTGCCAGCTCACCGGTATTAGCGGGAGGGCCGGGGGCCAAAAACATTCAGTACTTC.

V is TRBV7-2 and J is TRBJ2-6; 8 nucleotides line up with TRBD2. Germline V gene data show CDR1 as SGHTA and CDR2 as FQGNSA. Trimming took 5 bases from V and 2 from J; bases not matched to a gene: 2. The CDR3 totals 15 residues. The CDR3 bases are TGTGCCAGCAGCCCGGGGGGGGCTGGGGCCAACGTCCTGACTTTC. It codes for CASSPGGAGANVLTF. Drawing the rest from reference TRBV7-2 and TRBJ2-6, the complete variable domain is GAGVSQSPSNKVTEKGKDVELRCDPISGHTALYWYRQSLGQGLEFLIYFQGNSAPDKSGLPSDRFSAERTGGSVSTLTIQRTQQEDSAVYLCASSPGGAGANVLTFGAGSRLTVL.

This clone was seen more than once but under ten times. The rearrangement uses TRBV2 and TRBJ1-3; tentatively, D is TRBD1 (6 bases). V lost 6 bases and J 0 bases, leaving 9 bases between the germline ends. Germline V gene data show CDR1 as SNHLY and CDR2 as FYNNEI. The CDR3 is 14 amino acids. This CDR3 is CASRTGSSGNTIYF. DNA for the CDR3: TGTGCCAGCAGGACAGGCAGCTCTGGAAACACCATATATTTT.

V usage is TRBV5-1 and J usage is TRBJ1-2; D is perhaps TRBD1 (5 bases). The CDR3 contains 16 residues. Trimming took off 6 bases at V and 2 bases at J, with 20 bases between the two ends. Germline V gene data show CDR1 as SGHRS and CDR2 as YFSETQ. In DNA form, the CDR3 reads TGCGCCAGCACGCCTCGAGGATGGGGGGAGAACTATGGCTACACCTTC. Protein sequence: CASTPRGWGENYGYTF.

Only a few counts were recorded for this clone. V gene TRBV6-5 combines with J gene TRBJ1-4; TRBD1 aligns across 8 bases. Unmatched junction bases numbered 8, after V lost 6 bases and J lost 8 bases. The germline CDR1 and CDR2 sequences are MNHEY and SVGAGI. The CDR3 is made up of 14 amino acids. DNA for the CDR3: TGTGCCAGCAGCGTCGGACAGGGAGAAGAAAAACTGTTTTTT. It translates to CASSVGQGEEKLFF.

The gene calls are TRBV12-3 or TRBV12-4 and TRBJ1-1; D possibly corresponds to TRBD1 (6 bases). V was clipped by 7 bases and J by 3 bases, with 12 bases between them. The CDR3 contains 13 residues. In DNA form, the CDR3 reads TGTGCCAGCACCCGGACAGCAGACACTGAAGCTTTCTTT. As protein: CASTRTADTEAFF.

The gene calls are TRBV19 and TRBJ2-3, with TRBD2 identical over 9 bases. The junction had 6 bases not matched to a gene; V was cut back by 3 bases and J by 5 bases. The CDR3 spans 15 residues. Germline V gene sequence: CDR1 LNHDA, CDR2 SQIVND (reference sequence). In nucleotides, the CDR3 is TGTGCCAGTAGTATTTCGGCTAGCGGGGAAGATACGCAGTATTTT. Translating gives CASSISASGEDTQYF.

The chain has TRBV7-9 and TRBJ2-6; the D gene is possibly TRBD1 (6 bases). The CDR3 runs 15 residues. Germline values: CDR1 SEHNR, CDR2 FQNEAQ (reference sequence). Trimming pared 1 base from V and 10 bases from J, leaving 14 bases between. CDR3 amino acids: CASSLGGDMVNVLTF. In DNA, the CDR3 is TGTGCCAGCAGCTTAGGAGGGGACATGGTGAACGTCCTGACTTTC.

V is TRBV2 and J is TRBJ2-2, with unresolved D. Per germline, CDR1 SNHLY and CDR2 FYNNEI. CDR3 length: 16 residues. The V and J ends lost 2 bases and 6 bases respectively, with 16 bases between them. In DNA form, the CDR3 reads TGTGCCAGCAGTGAACAGATCGGCAGGTCCGCCGGGGAGCTGTTTTTT. It specifies CASSEQIGRSAGELFF.

In DNA, the CDR3 is TGTGCCAGCAGCCCGCAAGACAGGGGCTCTGGAAACACCATATATTTT. It encodes CASSPQDRGSGNTIYF. The chain uses TRBV3-1 (or the pseudogene TRBV3-2) and TRBJ1-3, with TRBD1 matching over 8 bases. The CDR3 spans 16 residues. Trimming cost V 4 bases and J 0 bases; bases outside gene matches: 5. CDR1 and CDR2 from the germline V gene are LGHDT and YNNKEL (reference sequence).

V gene TRBV27 combines with J gene TRBJ2-2, with TRBD2 matching 8 bases. CDR1 and CDR2 from the germline V gene are MNHEY and SMNVEV (reference sequence). V shed 3 bases, J shed 0 bases, and the junction held 9 bases outside the gene matches. The CDR3 has 18 residues. The CDR3 region is CASSLAGGSSANTGELFF. The CDR3 bases are TGTGCCAGCAGTTTGGCGGGAGGAAGTAGTGCGAACACCGGGGAGCTGTTTTTT.

CDR3 loop: CASSLDSFGLGTDTQYF. The CDR3 region has the DNA TGCGCCAGCAGCTTGGATAGTTTCGGACTCGGAACAGATACGCAGTATTTT. The chain has TRBV5-1 and TRBJ2-3; possibly TRBD2 for D (5 bases). The CDR3 is 17 amino acids. The germline gives CDR1 SGHRS, CDR2 YFSETQ. Trimming pared 0 bases from V and 3 bases from J, leaving 17 bases between.

This clone has a single count. The chain couples TRBV28 to TRBJ2-5; TRBD2 agrees at 10 bases. This CDR3 comprises 15 residues. Germline V gives CDR1 MDHEN, CDR2 SYDVKM. V was clipped by 8 bases and J by 4 bases; unmatched bases: 10. The CDR3 loop is CASRTLAGDPETQYF. In DNA form, the CDR3 reads TGTGCCAGCCGAACTCTAGCGGGAGACCCAGAGACCCAGTACTTC.

The genes are TRBV27 and TRBJ2-3; 9 bases are shared with TRBD1. The V and J ends lost 5 bases and 4 bases, in that order; junction bases with no gene match: 4. The CDR3 is made up of 14 amino acids. Germline-derived CDR1 and CDR2 are MNHEY and SMNVEV (reference sequence). CDR3: CASSLGTGSDTQYF. CDR3 nucleotide sequence: TGTGCCAGCAGTCTCGGGACAGGGTCAGATACGCAGTATTTT.

The chain is built from TRBV24-1 and TRBJ2-2; D gene uncertain. Germline V CDR1 and CDR2: KGHDR, SFDVKD. Deletions cut 4 bases from V and 2 bases from J, with 4 bases between. The CDR3 length is 13 residues. The CDR3 sequence: CATSDHNTGELFF. Here the CDR3 DNA reads TGTGCCACCAGTGACCATAACACCGGGGAGCTGTTTTTT.

This chain joins TRBV4-1 and TRBJ1-5; D gene ambiguous. CDR1 MGHRA and CDR2 YSYEKL come from the germline V gene. CDR3 size: 14 residues. V was trimmed by 0 bases and J by 2 bases, leaving 5 bases between them. CDR3 in DNA: TGCGCCAGCAGCCAAGAGTCGGGCAATCAGCCCCAGCATTTT. It specifies CASSQESGNQPQHF.

The chain recombines TRBV7-8 with TRBJ2-1; TRBD2 agrees at 7 bases. Germline V lookup: CDR1 SGHVS, CDR2 FQNEAQ. The CDR3 spans 18 residues. The V and J ends lost 1 base and 5 bases, in that order; junction bases with no gene match: 14. CDR3 nucleotides: TGTGCCAGCAGCTTAGTGATGGCGCGGGAGCTTAGGAACAATGAGCAGTTCTTC. This gives the protein CASSLVMARELRNNEQFF.